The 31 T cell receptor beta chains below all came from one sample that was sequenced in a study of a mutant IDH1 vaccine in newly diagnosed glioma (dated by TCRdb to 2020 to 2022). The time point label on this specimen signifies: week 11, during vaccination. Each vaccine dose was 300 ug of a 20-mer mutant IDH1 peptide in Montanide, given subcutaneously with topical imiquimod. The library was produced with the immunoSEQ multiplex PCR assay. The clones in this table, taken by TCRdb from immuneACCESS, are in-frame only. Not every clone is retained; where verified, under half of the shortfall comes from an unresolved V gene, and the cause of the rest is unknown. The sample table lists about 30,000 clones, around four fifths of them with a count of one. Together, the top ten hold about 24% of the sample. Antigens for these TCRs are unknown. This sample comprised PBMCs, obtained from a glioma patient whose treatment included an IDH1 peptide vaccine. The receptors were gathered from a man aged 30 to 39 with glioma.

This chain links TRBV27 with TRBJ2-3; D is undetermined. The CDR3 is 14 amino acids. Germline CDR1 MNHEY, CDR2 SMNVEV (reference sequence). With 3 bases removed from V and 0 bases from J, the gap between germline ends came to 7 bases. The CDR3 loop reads CASSLLSSTDTQYF. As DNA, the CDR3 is TGTGCCAGCAGTTTGCTTTCTAGCACAGATACGCAGTATTTT.

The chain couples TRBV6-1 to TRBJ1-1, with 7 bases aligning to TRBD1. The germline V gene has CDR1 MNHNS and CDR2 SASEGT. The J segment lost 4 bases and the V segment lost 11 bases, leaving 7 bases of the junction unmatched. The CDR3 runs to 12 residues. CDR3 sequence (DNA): TGTGCCGCTACAGGGGTGGGCACTGAAGCTTTCTTT. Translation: CAATGVGTEAFF.

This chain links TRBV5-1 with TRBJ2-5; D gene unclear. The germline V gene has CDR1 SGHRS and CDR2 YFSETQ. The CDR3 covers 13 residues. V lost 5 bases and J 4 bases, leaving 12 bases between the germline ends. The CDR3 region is CASRPQTRETQYF. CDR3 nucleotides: TGCGCCAGCAGACCCCAGACGCGAGAGACCCAGTACTTC.

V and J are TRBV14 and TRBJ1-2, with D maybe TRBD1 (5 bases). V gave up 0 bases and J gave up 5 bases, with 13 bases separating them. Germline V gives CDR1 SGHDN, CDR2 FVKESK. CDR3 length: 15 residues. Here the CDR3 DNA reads TGTGCCAGCAGCCAAGATTTACAGGCATCTTATGGCTACACCTTC. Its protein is CASSQDLQASYGYTF. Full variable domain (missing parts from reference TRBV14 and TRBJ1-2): EAGVTQFPSHSVIEKGQTVTLRCDPISGHDNLYWYRRVMGKEIKFLLHFVKESKQDESGMPNNRFLAERTGGTYSTLKVQPAELEDSGVYFCASSQDLQASYGYTFGSGTRLTVV.

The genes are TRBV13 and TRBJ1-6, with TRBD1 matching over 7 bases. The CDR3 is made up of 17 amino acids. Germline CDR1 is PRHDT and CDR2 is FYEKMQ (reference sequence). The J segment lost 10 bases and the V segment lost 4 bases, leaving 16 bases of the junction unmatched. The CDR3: CASSSWTGLGGSSPLHF. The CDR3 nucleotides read TGTGCCAGCAGCTCCTGGACAGGCTTGGGTGGTAGCTCACCCCTCCACTTT. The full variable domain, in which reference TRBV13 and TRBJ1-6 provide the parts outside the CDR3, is AAGVIQSPRHLIKEKRETATLKCYPIPRHDTVYWYQQGPGQDPQFLISFYEKMQSDKGSIPDRFSAQQFSDYHSELNMSSLELGDSALYFCASSSWTGLGGSSPLHFGNGTRLTVT.

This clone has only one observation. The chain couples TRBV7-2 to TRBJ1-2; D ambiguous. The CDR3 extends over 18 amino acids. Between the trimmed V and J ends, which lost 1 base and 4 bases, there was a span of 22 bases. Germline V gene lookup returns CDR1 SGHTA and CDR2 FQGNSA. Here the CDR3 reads CASSLVAGETAVGYGYTF. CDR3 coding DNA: TGTGCCAGCAGCTTAGTGGCAGGCGAAACCGCTGTGGGCTATGGCTACACCTTC.

The CDR3 bases are TGCGCCAGCAGCCAAGGCTATCTCTATAATTCACCCCTCCACTTT. Translating it yields CASSQGYLYNSPLHF. The genes are TRBV4-3 and TRBJ1-6; D is unresolved. The CDR3 is made up of 15 amino acids. Germline-derived CDR1 and CDR2 are LGHNA and YSLEER. Trimming took 1 base from V and 3 from J, leaving 7 bases between them.

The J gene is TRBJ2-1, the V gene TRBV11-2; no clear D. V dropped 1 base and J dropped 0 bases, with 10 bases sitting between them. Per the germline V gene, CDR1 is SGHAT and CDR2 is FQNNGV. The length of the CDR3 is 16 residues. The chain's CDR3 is CASSLGPESSYNEQFF. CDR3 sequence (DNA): TGTGCCAGCAGCTTAGGGCCAGAGAGCTCCTACAATGAGCAGTTCTTC.

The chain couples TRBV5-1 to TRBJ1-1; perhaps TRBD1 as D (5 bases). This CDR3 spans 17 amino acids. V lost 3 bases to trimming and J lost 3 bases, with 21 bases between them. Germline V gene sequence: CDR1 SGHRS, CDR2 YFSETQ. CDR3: CASSSGPGWRDDTEAFF. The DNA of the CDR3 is TGCGCCAGCAGCTCCGGCCCAGGGTGGAGGGACGACACTGAAGCTTTCTTT.

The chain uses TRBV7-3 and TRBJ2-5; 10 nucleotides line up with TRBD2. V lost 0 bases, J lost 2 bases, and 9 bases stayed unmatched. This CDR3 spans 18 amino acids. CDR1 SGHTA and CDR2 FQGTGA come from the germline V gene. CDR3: CASSLTAGSGGLQETQYF. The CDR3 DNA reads TGTGCCAGCAGCTTAACGGCTGGTAGCGGGGGGTTGCAAGAGACCCAGTACTTC.

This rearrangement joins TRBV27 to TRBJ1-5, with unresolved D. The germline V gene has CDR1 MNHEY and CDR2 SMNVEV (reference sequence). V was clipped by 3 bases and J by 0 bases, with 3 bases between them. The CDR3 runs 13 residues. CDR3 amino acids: CASSFLSNQPQHF. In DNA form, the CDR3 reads TGTGCCAGCAGTTTCCTTAGCAATCAGCCCCAGCATTTT.

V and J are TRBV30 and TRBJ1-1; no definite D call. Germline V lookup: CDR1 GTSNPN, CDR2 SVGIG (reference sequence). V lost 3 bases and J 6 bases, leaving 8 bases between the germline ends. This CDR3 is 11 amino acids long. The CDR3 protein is CAWSTSAEAFF. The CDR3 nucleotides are TGTGCCTGGAGCACTAGCGCTGAAGCTTTCTTT.

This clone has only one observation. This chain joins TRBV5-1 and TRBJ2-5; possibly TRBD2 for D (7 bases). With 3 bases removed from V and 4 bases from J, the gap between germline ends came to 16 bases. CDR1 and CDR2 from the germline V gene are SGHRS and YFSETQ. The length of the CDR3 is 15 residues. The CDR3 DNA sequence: TGCGCCAGCAGCTCGTCGACGGCGGGGGCAGAGACCCAGTACTTC. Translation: CASSSSTAGAETQYF.

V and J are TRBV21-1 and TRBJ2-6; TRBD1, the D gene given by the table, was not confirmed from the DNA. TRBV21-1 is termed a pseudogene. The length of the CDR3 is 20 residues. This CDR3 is CASSKRSRTGGKSGANVLTF. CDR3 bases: TGTGCCAGCAGCAAACGGTCCCGGACAGGGGGAAAGTCTGGGGCCAACGTCCTGACTTTC.

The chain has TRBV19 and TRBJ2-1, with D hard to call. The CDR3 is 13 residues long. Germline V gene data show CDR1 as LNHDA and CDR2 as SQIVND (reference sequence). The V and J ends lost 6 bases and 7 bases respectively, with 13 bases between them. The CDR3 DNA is TGTGCCAGTAGCCTTATAAGTCGGAATGAGCAGTTCTTC. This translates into CASSLISRNEQFF. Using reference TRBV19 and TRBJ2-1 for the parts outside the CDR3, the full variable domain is DGGITQSPKYLFRKEGQNVTLSCEQNLNHDAMYWYRQDPGQGLRLIYYSQIVNDFQKGDIAEGYSVSREKKESFPLTVTSAQKNPTAFYLCASSLISRNEQFFGPGTRLTVL.

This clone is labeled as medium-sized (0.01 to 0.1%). CDR3 region: CASSDSTNQPQHF. CDR3 nucleotide sequence: TGTGCCAGCAGTGACTCCACCAATCAGCCCCAGCATTTT. The chain recombines TRBV6-4 with TRBJ1-5, with D hard to call. The germline gives CDR1 MRHNA, CDR2 SNTAGT. This CDR3 comprises 13 residues. Trimming cost V 0 bases and J 3 bases, with 3 bases left between them.

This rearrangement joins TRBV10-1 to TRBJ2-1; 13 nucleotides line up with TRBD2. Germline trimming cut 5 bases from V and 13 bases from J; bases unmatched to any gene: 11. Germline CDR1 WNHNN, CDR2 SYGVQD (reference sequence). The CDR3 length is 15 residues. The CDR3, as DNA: TGCGCCAGCAGTAGAGGACTAGCGGGAGTAGGGGATCAGTTCTTC. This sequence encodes CASSRGLAGVGDQFF.

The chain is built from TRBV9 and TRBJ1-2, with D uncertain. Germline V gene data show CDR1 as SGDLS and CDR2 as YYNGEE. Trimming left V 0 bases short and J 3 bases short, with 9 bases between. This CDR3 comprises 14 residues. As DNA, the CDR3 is TGTGCCAGCAGCGTAGAACCGAGTGACTATGGCTACACCTTC. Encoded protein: CASSVEPSDYGYTF.

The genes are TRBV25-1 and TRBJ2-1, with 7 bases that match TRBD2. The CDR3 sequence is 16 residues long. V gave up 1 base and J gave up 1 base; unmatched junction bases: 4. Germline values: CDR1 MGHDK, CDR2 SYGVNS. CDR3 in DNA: TGTGCCAGCAGTGAATCTCTAGCGGTTTCCTACAATGAGCAGTTCTTC. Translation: CASSESLAVSYNEQFF.

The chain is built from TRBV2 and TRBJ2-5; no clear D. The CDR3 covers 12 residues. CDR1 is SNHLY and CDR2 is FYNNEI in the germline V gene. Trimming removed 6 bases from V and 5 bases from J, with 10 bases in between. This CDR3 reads CASSFPPETQYF. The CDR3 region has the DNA TGTGCCAGCAGCTTCCCCCCCGAGACCCAGTACTTC.

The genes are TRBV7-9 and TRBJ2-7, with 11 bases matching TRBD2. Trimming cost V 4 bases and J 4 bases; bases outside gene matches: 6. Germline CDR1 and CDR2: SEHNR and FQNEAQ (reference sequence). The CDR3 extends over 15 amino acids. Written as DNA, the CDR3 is TGTGCCAGCAGCTCGTTTAGCGGGAGGGGTTACGAGCAGTACTTC. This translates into CASSSFSGRGYEQYF.

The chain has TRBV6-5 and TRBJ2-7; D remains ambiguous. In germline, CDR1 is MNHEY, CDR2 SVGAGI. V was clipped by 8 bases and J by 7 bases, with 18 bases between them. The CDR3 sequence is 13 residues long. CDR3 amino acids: CASRGPLLGEQYF. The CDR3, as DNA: TGTGCCAGCCGCGGACCATTGCTGGGAGAGCAGTACTTC.

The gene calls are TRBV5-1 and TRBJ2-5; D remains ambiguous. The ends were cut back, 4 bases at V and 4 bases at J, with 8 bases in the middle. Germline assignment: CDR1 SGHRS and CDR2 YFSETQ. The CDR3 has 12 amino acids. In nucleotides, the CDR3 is TGCGCCAGCAGCCATACCGGAGAGACCCAGTACTTC. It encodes CASSHTGETQYF.

The CDR3 region has the DNA TGTGCCAGCAGCTTAGCAGGGAGGTATGGCTACACCTTC. It specifies CASSLAGRYGYTF. The chain joins TRBV13 to TRBJ1-2, with D perhaps TRBD1 (5 bases). V shed 1 base and J shed 5 bases, with 8 bases lying between them. Germline CDR1 and CDR2: PRHDT and FYEKMQ (reference sequence). This CDR3 comprises 13 residues.

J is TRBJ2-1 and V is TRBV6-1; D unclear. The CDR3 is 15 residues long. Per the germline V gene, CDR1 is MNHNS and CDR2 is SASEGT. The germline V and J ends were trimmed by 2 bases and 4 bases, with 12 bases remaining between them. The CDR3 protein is CASSEYQDGYNEQFF. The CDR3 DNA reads TGTGCCAGCAGTGAATATCAGGACGGATACAATGAGCAGTTCTTC.

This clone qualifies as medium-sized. In nucleotides, the CDR3 is TGTGCCAGCAGTGACTCCCAGGAGACTGAAGCTTTCTTT. Protein product: CASSDSQETEAFF. The rearrangement links TRBV6-4 to TRBJ1-1; D not resolved. This CDR3 has 13 amino acids. With 0 bases removed from V and 5 bases from J, the gap between germline ends came to 7 bases. Germline V gives CDR1 MRHNA, CDR2 SNTAGT.

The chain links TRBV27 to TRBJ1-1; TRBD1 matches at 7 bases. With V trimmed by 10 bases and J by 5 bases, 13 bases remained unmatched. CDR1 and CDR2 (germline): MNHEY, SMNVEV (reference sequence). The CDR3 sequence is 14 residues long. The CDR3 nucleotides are TGTGCCACTAAGGGGGAAGGGGGCGATACTGAAGCTTTCTTT. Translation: CATKGEGGDTEAFF.

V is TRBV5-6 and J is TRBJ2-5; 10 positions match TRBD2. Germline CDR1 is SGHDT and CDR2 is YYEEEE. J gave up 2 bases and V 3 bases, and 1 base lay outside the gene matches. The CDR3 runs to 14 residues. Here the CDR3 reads CASSSSGSQETQYF. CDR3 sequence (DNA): TGTGCCAGCAGCTCTAGCGGGAGTCAAGAGACCCAGTACTTC.

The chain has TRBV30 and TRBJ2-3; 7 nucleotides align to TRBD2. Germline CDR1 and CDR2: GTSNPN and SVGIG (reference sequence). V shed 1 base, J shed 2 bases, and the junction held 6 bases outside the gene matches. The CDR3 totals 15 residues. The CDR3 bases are TGTGCCTGGAGTGGCAGGCTAGCGGTCACAGATACGCAGTATTTT. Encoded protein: CAWSGRLAVTDTQYF.

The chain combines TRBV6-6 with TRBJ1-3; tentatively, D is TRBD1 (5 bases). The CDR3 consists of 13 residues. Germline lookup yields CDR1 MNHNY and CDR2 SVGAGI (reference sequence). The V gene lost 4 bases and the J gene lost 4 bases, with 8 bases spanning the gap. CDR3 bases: TGTGCCAGCAGTTTGACAGACGGAAACACCATATATTTT. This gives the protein CASSLTDGNTIYF.

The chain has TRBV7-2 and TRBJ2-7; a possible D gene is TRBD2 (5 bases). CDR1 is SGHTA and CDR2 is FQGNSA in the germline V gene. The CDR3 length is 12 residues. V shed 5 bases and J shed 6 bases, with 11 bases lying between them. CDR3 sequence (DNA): TGTGCCAGCAGCCTCGGACTTACCGAGCAGTACTTC. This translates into CASSLGLTEQYF. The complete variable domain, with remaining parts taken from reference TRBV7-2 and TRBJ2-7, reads GAGVSQSPSNKVTEKGKDVELRCDPISGHTALYWYRQSLGQGLEFLIYFQGNSAPDKSGLPSDRFSAERTGGSVSTLTIQRTQQEDSAVYLCASSLGLTEQYFGPGTRLTVT.